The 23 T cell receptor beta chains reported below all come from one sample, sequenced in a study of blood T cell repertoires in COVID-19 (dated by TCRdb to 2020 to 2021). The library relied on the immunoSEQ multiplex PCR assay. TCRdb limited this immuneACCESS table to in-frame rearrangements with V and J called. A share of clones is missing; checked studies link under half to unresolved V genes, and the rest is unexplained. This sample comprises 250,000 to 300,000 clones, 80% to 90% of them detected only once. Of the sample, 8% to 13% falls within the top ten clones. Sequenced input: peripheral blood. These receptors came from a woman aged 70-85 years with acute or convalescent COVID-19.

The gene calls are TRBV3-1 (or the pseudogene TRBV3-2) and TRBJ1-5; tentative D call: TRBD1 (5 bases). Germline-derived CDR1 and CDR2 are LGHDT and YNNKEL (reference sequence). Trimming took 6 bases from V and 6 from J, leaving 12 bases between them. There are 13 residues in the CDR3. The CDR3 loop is CASSIQGSQPQHF. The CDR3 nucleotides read TGTGCCAGCAGTATCCAGGGTAGTCAGCCCCAGCATTTT.

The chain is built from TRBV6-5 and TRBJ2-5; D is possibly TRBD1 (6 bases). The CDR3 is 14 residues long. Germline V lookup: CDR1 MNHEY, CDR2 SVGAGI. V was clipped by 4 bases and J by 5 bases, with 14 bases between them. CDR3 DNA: TGTGCCAGCAGTTCCTACAGGGCCAGGGAGACCCAGTACTTC. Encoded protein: CASSSYRARETQYF.

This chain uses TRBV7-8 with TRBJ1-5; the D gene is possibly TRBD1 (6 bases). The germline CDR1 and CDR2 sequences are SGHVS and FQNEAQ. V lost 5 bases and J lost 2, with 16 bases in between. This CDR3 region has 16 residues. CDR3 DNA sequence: TGTGCCAGCAGCCTAGGGGGAAGGGAGGGCAATCAGCCCCAGCATTTT. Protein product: CASSLGGREGNQPQHF.

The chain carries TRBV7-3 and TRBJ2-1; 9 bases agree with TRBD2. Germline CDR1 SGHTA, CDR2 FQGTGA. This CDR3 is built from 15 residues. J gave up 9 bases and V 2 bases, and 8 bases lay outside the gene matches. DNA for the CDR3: TGTGCCAGCAGCTTAGTGGGTAGCGGGGGAACTGAGCAGTTCTTC. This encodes CASSLVGSGGTEQFF.

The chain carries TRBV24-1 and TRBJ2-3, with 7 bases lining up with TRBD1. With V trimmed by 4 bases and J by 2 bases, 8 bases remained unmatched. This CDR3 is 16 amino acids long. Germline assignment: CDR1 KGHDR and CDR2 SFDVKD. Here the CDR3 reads CATSDRGDSLTDTQYF. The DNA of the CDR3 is TGTGCCACCAGTGACCGAGGGGACAGCCTCACAGATACGCAGTATTTT.

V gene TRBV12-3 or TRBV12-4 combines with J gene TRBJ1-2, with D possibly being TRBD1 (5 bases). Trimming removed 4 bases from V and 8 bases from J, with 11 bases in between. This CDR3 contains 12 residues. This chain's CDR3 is CASSSREGGYTF. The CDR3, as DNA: TGTGCCAGCAGTTCAAGGGAGGGGGGCTACACCTTC.

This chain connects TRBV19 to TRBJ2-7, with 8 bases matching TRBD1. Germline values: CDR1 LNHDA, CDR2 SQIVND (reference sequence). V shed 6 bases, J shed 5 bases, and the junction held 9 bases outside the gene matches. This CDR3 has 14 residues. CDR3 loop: CASSGQGGLDEQYF. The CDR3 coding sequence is TGTGCCAGTAGCGGACAGGGTGGGCTCGACGAGCAGTACTTC.

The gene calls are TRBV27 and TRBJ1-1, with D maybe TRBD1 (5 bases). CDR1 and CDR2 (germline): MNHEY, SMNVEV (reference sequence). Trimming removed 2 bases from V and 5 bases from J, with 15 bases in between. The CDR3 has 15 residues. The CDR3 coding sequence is TGTGCCAGCAGTTTAGCGGGACTCATTGCAACTGAAGCTTTCTTT. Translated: CASSLAGLIATEAFF.

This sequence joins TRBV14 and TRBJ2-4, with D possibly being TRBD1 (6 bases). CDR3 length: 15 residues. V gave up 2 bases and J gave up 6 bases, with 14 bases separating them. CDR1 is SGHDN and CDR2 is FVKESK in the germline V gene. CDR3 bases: TGTGCCAGCAGCCAACACTGGGACACTTCAAACATTCAGTACTTC. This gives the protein CASSQHWDTSNIQYF.

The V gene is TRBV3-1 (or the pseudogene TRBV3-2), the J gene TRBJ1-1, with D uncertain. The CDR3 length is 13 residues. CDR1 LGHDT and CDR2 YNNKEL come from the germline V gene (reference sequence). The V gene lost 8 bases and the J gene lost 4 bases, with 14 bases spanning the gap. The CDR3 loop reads CASVGESGTEAFF. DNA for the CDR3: TGTGCCAGCGTGGGCGAGTCCGGCACTGAAGCTTTCTTT.

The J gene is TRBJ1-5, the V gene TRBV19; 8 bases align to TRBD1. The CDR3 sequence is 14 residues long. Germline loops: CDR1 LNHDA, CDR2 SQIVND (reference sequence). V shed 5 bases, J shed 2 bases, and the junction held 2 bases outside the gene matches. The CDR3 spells CASSAGQGNQPQHF. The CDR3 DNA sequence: TGTGCCAGTAGTGCGGGACAGGGCAATCAGCCCCAGCATTTT.

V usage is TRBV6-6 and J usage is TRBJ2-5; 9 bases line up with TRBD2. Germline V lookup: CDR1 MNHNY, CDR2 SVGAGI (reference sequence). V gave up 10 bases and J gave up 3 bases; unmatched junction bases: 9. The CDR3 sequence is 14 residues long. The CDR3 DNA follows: TGTGCCACGGGGCAAGCGGGGGGAAAAGAGACCCAGTACTTC. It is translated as CATGQAGGKETQYF.

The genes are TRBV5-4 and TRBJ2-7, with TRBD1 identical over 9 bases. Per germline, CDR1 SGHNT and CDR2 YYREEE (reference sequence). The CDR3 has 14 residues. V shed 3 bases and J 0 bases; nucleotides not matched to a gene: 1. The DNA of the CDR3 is TGTGCCAGCAGCTGGGGACAGGGCTCCTACGAGCAGTACTTC. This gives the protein CASSWGQGSYEQYF.

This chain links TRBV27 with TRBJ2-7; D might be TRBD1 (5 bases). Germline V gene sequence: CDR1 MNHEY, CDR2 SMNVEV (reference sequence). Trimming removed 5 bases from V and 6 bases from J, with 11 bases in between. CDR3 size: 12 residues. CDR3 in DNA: TGTGCCAGCAGTCGGCAGGGCACCGAGCAGTACTTC. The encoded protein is CASSRQGTEQYF.

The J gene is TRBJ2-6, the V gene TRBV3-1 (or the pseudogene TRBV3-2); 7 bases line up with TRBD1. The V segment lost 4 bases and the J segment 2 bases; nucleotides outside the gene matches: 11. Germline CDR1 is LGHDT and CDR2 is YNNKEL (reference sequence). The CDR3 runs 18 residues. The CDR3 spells CASSPPRTGTPGANVLTF. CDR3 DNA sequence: TGTGCCAGCAGCCCCCCACGGACAGGAACGCCTGGGGCCAACGTCCTGACTTTC.

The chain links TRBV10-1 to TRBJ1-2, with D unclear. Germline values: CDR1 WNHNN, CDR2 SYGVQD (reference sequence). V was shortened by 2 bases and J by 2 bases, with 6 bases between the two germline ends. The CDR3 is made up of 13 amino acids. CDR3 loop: CASSEGRNYGYTF. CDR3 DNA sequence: TGCGCCAGCAGTGAGGGCAGGAACTATGGCTACACCTTC.

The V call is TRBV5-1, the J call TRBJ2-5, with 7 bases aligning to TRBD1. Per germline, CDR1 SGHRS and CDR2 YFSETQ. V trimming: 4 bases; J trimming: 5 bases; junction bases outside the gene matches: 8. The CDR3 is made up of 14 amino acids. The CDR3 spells CASSTGQEQETQYF. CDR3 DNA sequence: TGCGCCAGCAGCACCGGACAGGAGCAGGAGACCCAGTACTTC.

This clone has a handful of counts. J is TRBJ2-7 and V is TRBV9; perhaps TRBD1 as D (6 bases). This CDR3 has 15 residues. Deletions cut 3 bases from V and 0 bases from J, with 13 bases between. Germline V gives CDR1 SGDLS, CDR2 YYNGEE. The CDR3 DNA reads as TGTGCCAGCAGCGCTGGACAGAGAAGCTCCTACGAGCAGTACTTC. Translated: CASSAGQRSSYEQYF.

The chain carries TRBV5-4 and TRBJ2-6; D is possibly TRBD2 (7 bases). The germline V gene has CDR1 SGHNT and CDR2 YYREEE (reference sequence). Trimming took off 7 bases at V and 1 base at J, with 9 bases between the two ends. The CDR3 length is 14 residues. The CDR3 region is CASRGASGANVLTF. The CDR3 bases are TGTGCCAGCCGGGGGGCGTCTGGGGCCAACGTCCTGACTTTC.

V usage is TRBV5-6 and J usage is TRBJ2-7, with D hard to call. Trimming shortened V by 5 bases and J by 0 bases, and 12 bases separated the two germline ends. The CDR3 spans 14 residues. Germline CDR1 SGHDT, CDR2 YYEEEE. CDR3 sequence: CASRKRGGSYEQYF. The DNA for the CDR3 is TGTGCCAGCAGGAAGCGAGGTGGCTCCTACGAGCAGTACTTC.

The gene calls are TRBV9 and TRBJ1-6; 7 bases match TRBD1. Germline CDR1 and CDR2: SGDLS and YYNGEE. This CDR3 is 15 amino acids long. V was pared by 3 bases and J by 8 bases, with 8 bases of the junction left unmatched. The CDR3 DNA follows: TGTGCCAGCAGCGGCCCAGGGACAGCCTATTCACCCCTCCACTTT. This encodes CASSGPGTAYSPLHF. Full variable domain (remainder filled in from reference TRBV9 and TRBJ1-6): DSGVTQTPKHLITATGQRVTLRCSPRSGDLSVYWYQQSLDQGLQFLIQYYNGEERAKGNILERFSAQQFPDLHSELNLSSLELGDSALYFCASSGPGTAYSPLHFGNGTRLTVT.

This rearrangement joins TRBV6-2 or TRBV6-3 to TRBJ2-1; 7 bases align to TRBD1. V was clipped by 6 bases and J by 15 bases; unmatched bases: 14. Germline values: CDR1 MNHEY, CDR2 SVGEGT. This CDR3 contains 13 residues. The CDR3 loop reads CASSQTITGERFF. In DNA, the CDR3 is TGTGCCAGCAGCCAGACAATAACAGGGGAACGGTTCTTC.

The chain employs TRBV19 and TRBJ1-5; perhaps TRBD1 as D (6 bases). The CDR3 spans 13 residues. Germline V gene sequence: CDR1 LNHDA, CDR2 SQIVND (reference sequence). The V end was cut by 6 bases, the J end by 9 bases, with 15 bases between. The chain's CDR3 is CASRKERGGPQHF. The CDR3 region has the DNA TGTGCCAGTAGGAAAGAGAGGGGGGGGCCCCAGCATTTT.